A single sample is the source of the 21 T cell receptor beta chains below, sequenced in a study of monozygotic twins with inflammatory bowel disease. Following a re-call of the 5' RACE reads, TCRdb has one entry per CDR3 protein and lacks DNA. There are 310,000 or so distinct CDR3 sequences in the sample, with under 2.5% held by the top ten. Sample: blood. The receptors come from a human donor with ulcerative colitis or Crohn's disease, or a healthy co-twin of an affected twin (not recorded which).

The chain employs TRBV7-2 and TRBJ2-2; TCRdb lists TRBD1, though no DNA is available to test this call. Germline V gene sequence: CDR1 SGHTA, CDR2 FQGNSA. The CDR3 is 16 amino acids. CDR3 residues: CASSLNGGPNTGELFF.

The CDR3: CASSLVITEQYF. The chain links TRBV7-9 to TRBJ2-7. The CDR3 runs to 12 residues. Germline lookup yields CDR1 SEHNR and CDR2 FQNEAQ (reference sequence). Full variable domain (missing parts from reference TRBV7-9 and TRBJ2-7): DTGVSQNPRHKITKRGQNVTFRCDPISEHNRLYWYRQTLGQGPEFLTYFQNEAQLEKSRLLSDRFSAERPKGSFSTLEIQRTEQGDSAMYLCASSLVITEQYFGPGTRLTVT.

The rearrangement joins TRBV20-1 to TRBJ1-6; the TRBD1 assignment by TCRdb is unverifiable without DNA. In germline, CDR1 is DFQATT, CDR2 SNEGSKA (reference sequence). This CDR3 is built from 15 residues. This chain's CDR3 is CSASILDRGNSPLHF.

The chain couples TRBV20-1 to TRBJ2-1. The CDR3 is 15 amino acids. Looked up from germline, CDR1 is DFQATT and CDR2 is SNEGSKA (reference sequence). CDR3 protein: CSAPRMYSSYNEQFF.

This chain uses TRBV7-9 with TRBJ1-5; TCRdb lists TRBD1, though no DNA is available to test this call. CDR3 length equals 17 residues. Germline V gene lookup returns CDR1 SEHNR and CDR2 FQNEAQ (reference sequence). The CDR3: CASSSDTGTAPNQPQHF.

The CDR3 is CTSSQDPPGAVVDTQYF. The gene calls are TRBV4-1 and TRBJ2-3; TCRdb outputs TRBD1, but without DNA this stays unchecked. CDR1 is MGHRA, CDR2 YSYEKL, per germline. The CDR3 consists of 17 residues.

The rearrangement joins TRBV2 to TRBJ2-7; the TCRdb D gene call, TRBD1, has no DNA to confirm it. This CDR3 is built from 15 residues. Germline-derived CDR1 and CDR2 are SNHLY and FYNNEI. CDR3 in amino acids: CASSYSGGLSYEQYF.

The chain has TRBV5-1 and TRBJ2-2; the D gene TCRdb calls, TRBD2, cannot be checked with no DNA. The CDR3 contains 16 residues. Germline V CDR1 and CDR2: SGHRS, YFSETQ. CDR3 amino acids: CASSFRTSVNTGELFF. Variable domain in full (rest from reference TRBV5-1 and TRBJ2-2): KAGVTQTPRYLIKTRGQQVTLSCSPISGHRSVSWYQQTPGQGLQFLFEYFSETQRNKGNFPGRFSGRQFSNSRSEMNVSTLELGDSALYLCASSFRTSVNTGELFFGEGSRLTVL.

The chain carries TRBV29-1 and TRBJ2-1; TCRdb's assignment of TRBD2 cannot be checked, as there is no DNA. This CDR3 comprises 13 residues. CDR1 and CDR2 (germline): SQVTM, ANQGSEA. This chain's CDR3 is CSVSSGGHNEQFF.

This chain uses TRBV5-1 with TRBJ2-1; the TRBD1 assignment by TCRdb is unverifiable without DNA. Germline CDR1 is SGHRS and CDR2 is YFSETQ. This CDR3 has 14 amino acids. CDR3 residues: CASSSQGAYNEQFF.

The chain carries TRBV10-3 and TRBJ2-5; the TCRdb call, TRBD2, lacks DNA for checking. Germline CDR1 and CDR2: ENHRY and SYGVKD. The CDR3 consists of 16 residues. The CDR3 here is CAIRNGLAGDQETQYF.

V usage is TRBV28 and J usage is TRBJ2-5; TCRdb calls TRBD1, which cannot be checked without DNA. The CDR3 contains 15 residues. Germline lookup yields CDR1 MDHEN and CDR2 SYDVKM. This chain's CDR3 is CASSLWEQGGETQYF. Variable domain in full (rest from reference TRBV28 and TRBJ2-5): DVKVTQSSRYLVKRTGEKVFLECVQDMDHENMFWYRQDPGLGLRLIYFSYDVKMKEKGDIPEGYSVSREKKERFSLILESASTNQTSMYLCASSLWEQGGETQYFGPGTRLLVL.

This chain connects TRBV11-2 to TRBJ1-2. This CDR3 has 14 residues. The germline gives CDR1 SGHAT, CDR2 FQNNGV. This chain's CDR3 is CASSFDGANYGYTF.

The chain carries TRBV3-1 and TRBJ2-5; TCRdb lists TRBD1, though no DNA is available to test this call. Germline CDR1 is LGHDT and CDR2 is YNNKEL (reference sequence). CDR3 length: 19 amino acids. CDR3 residues: CASSHIGQLRGLVQETQYF.

V is TRBV20-1 and J is TRBJ2-2; there is no DNA to check the TCRdb D call of TRBD2. The CDR3 extends over 13 amino acids. Per the germline V gene, CDR1 is DFQATT and CDR2 is SNEGSKA (reference sequence). The CDR3 sequence is CSARDLRAGELFF.

The chain is built from TRBV13 and TRBJ2-2; TCRdb returns TRBD1, unconfirmable since there is no DNA. The germline gives CDR1 PRHDT, CDR2 FYEKMQ (reference sequence). The CDR3 is 15 amino acids. CDR3 in amino acids: CASSPPARNTGELFF.

V gene TRBV5-4 combines with J gene TRBJ2-3; TCRdb outputs TRBD2, but without DNA this stays unchecked. Germline V CDR1 and CDR2: SGHNT, YYREEE (reference sequence). There are 15 residues in the CDR3. Here the CDR3 reads CASSLTSVQRDTQYF.

The chain carries TRBV30 and TRBJ2-7; lacking DNA, the TRBD1 call made by TCRdb goes unchecked. The CDR3 contains 14 residues. CDR1 and CDR2 from the germline V gene are GTSNPN and SVGIG (reference sequence). The CDR3 loop is CAWSGDRDRYEQYF.

This rearrangement joins TRBV5-6 to TRBJ1-5; the TCRdb D gene call, TRBD1, has no DNA to confirm it. Germline V gene data show CDR1 as SGHDT and CDR2 as YYEEEE. The CDR3 spans 14 residues. CDR3 region: CASSLGQGIAAQHF.

This chain links TRBV12-3 or TRBV12-4 with TRBJ2-7; the D call from TCRdb, TRBD1, cannot be confirmed without DNA. The CDR3 loop spans 12 amino acids. CDR3 in amino acids: CASRPGPGEQYF.

The J gene is TRBJ2-1, the V gene TRBV5-1; TCRdb's D gene call, TRBD1, goes unchecked for lack of DNA. The CDR3 extends over 15 amino acids. CDR1 is SGHRS and CDR2 is YFSETQ in the germline V gene. The CDR3 loop is CASSPDRDLYNEQFF.